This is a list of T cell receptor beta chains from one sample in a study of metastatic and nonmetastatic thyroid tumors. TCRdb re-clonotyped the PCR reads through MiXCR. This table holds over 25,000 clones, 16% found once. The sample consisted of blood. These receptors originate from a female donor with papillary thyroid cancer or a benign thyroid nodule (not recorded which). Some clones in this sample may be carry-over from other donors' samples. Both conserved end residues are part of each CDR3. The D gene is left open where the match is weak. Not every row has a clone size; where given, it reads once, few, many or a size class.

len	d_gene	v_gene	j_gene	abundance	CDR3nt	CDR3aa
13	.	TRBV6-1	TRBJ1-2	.	TGTGCCAGCGCCCCCGGGGGCAACTATGGCTACACCTTC	CASAPGGNYGYTF
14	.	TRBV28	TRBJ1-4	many	TGTGCCAGCTGGGGGTGGAGCCATAATGAAAAACTGTTTTTT	CASWGWSHNEKLFF
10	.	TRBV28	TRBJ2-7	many	TGTGCCAGCAGTTTGGGTGAGCAGTACTTC	CASSLGEQYF
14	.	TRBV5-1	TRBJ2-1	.	TGCGCCAGCAGCCCCTCGGTGGGGGCTCATGAGCAGTTCTTC	CASSPSVGAHEQFF
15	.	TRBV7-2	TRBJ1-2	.	TGTGCCAGCAGCTTCCCTATAGGATCTAACTATGGCTACACCTTC	CASSFPIGSNYGYTF
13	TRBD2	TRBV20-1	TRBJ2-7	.	TGCAGTGCTAGAGCGGGAGGATCCTACGAGCAGTACTTC	CSARAGGSYEQYF
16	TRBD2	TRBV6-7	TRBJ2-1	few	TGTGCCAGCAGGCCCCGACTAGCGGTGAAGTTCAATGATCAGTTCTTC	CASRPRLAVKFNDQFF
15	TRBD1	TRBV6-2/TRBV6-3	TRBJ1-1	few	TGTGCCAGCATCCGAATATTCGACAGGGTCACTGAAGCTTTCTTT	CASIRIFDRVTEAFF
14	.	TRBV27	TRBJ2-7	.	TGTGCCAGCATTTTAGGAGTGGGCCCCTACGAGCAGTACTTC	CASILGVGPYEQYF
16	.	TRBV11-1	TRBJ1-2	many	TGTGCCAGCAGCGCCTCCGGGACGGAGCCTAACTATGGCTACACCTTC	CASSASGTEPNYGYTF
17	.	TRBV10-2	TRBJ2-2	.	TGCGCCAGCAGTGAGTGGGACAAGCGGGACCAACCCGGGGAGCTGTTTTTT	CASSEWDKRDQPGELFF
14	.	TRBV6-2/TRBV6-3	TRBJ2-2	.	TGTGCCAGCAGTTACTCTGACGGGGCCGGGGAGCTGTTTTTT	CASSYSDGAGELFF
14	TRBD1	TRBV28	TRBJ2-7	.	TGTGCCAGCAGTTCGACAGGGGTTTTGTACGAGCAGTACTTC	CASSSTGVLYEQYF
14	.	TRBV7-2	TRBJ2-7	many	TGTGCCAGCAGCTTAGTTCAGGGGTTCTACGAGCAGTACTTC	CASSLVQGFYEQYF
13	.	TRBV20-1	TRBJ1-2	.	TGCAGTGCTAGAGGATCTACTGCCTATGGCTACACCTTC	CSARGSTAYGYTF
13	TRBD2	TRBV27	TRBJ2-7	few	TGTGCCACCAAAGCGGGAGATCGCTACGGTCAGTACTTC	CATKAGDRYGQYF
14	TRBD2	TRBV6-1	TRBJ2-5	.	TGTGCCAGCAGTCTTGGACTAGCAGAAGAGACACAGTACTTC	CASSLGLAEETQYF
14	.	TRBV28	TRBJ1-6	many	TGTGCCAGCAGTTTAATGGTACGGGATTCACCCCTCCACTTT	CASSLMVRDSPLHF
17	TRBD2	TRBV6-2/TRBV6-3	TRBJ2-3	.	TGTGCCAGCAGTTACCTCCGACTAGCGGGGAACACAGATACGCAGTATTTT	CASSYLRLAGNTDTQYF
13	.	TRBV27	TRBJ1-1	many	TGTGCCAGCAGTTCTTTCCGAGGGGGGGAAGCTTTCTTT	CASSSFRGGEAFF
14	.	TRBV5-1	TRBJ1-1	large	TGCGCCAGCAGCTTAGGAAAGTGGTCCACTGAAGCTTTCTTT	CASSLGKWSTEAFF
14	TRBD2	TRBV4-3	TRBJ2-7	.	TGCGCCAGTCCGACTAGCGGGGGCTACTACGAGCAGTACTTC	CASPTSGGYYEQYF
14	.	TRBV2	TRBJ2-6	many	TGTGCCAGCAGCGAGACGGCCGGGGCCAACGTCCTGACTTTC	CASSETAGANVLTF
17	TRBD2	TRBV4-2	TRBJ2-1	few	TGTGCCAGCAGCCAAGGCGAAGGACTAGCGTATGACAATGAGCAGTTCTTC	CASSQGEGLAYDNEQFF
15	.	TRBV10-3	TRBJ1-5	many	TGTGCCATCAGCGCCACAGGGCCGGCCGGGCAGCCCCAGCATTTT	CAISATGPAGQPQHF
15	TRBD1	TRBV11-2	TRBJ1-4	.	TGTGCCAGCAGCCTCAACGACAGGGGAGGTGAAAAACTGTTTTTT	CASSLNDRGGEKLFF
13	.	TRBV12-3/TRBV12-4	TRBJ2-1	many	TGTGCCAGCAGTCAACTAGCCTACAATGAGCAGTTCTTC	CASSQLAYNEQFF
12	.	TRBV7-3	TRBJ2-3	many	TGTGCCAGCACCCTGGGAATAGATACGCAGTATTTT	CASTLGIDTQYF
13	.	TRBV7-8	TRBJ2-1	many	TGTGCCAGCAGCAGGGGACGGAGGAATGAGCAGTTCTTC	CASSRGRRNEQFF
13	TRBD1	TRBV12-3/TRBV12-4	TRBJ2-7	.	TGTGCCAGCAGTCACAGGGGTGGCTACGAGCAGTACTTC	CASSHRGGYEQYF
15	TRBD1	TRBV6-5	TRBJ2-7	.	TGTGCCAGCAGTTACCGGGACAGGGCCCTCTACGAGCAGTACTTC	CASSYRDRALYEQYF
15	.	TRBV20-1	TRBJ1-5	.	TGCAGTGCTAGAGCTCGGGGTTTGGTAAGGCAGCCCCAGCATTTT	CSARARGLVRQPQHF
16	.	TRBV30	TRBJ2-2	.	TGTGCCTGGAGCCGCCGATGGCAGTCGAACACCGGGGAGCTGTTTTTT	CAWSRRWQSNTGELFF
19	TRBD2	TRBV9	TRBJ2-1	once	TGTGCCAGCAGCGTAGCCGGGAAATGGAGCGGGAGGGCCCAAAATGAGCAGTTCTTC	CASSVAGKWSGRAQNEQFF
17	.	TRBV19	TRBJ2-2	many	TGTGCCAGTAGTATAGCATTCGGGCAGGGAAACACCGGGGAGCTGTTTTTT	CASSIAFGQGNTGELFF
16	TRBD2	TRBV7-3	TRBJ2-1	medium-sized	TGTGCCAGCAGCTTAACTCCACTAGCGGGAGTACAGGAGCAGTTCTTC	CASSLTPLAGVQEQFF
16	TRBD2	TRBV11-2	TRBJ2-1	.	TGTGCCAGCAGCTTGGGACTAGCGGGAGAGTACAATGAGCAGTTCTTC	CASSLGLAGEYNEQFF
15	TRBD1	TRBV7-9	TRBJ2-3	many	TGTGCCAGCAGCCTCAGGGGGCTGGGCACAGATACGCAGTATTTT	CASSLRGLGTDTQYF
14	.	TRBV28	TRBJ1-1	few	TGTGCCAGCGGTTCAGCCGTGGCCGCATCGAAAGCTTTCTTT	CASGSAVAASKAFF
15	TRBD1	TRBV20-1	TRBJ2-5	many	TGCAGTGCTCCTCCCGGGACAGACACTCAAGAGACCCAGTACTTC	CSAPPGTDTQETQYF
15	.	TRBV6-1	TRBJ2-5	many	TGTGCCAGCAGTGTAACGAGCTGGGTCCAAGAGACCCAGTACTTC	CASSVTSWVQETQYF
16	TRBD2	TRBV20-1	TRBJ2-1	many	TGCAGCGGCCGTCCCCTACCCGCGGGAGGGGAGAATGAGCAGTTCTTC	CSGRPLPAGGENEQFF
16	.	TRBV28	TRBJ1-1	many	TGTGCCAGCAAAAGAAGACCGGGACGGATGAGGACTGAAGCTTTCTTT	CASKRRPGRMRTEAFF
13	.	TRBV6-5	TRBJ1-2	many	TGTGCCAGCAGTTACTCGGGATACTATGGCTACACCTTC	CASSYSGYYGYTF
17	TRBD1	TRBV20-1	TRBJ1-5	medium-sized	TGCAGTGCTTCGGTGGACAGGGGAGATTTTGTCAATCAGCCCCAGCATTTT	CSASVDRGDFVNQPQHF
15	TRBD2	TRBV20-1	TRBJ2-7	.	TGCAGTGCTAGAGAGTGCAGGACTAGCATCTACGAGCAGTACTTC	CSARECRTSIYEQYF
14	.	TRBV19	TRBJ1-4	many	TGTGCCAGTAGTAGGTGGAACAAGGGTGAAAAACTGTTTTTT	CASSRWNKGEKLFF
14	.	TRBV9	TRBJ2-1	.	TGTGCCAGCAGCCCTAGCTTGAGGGTTAATGAGCAGTTCTTC	CASSPSLRVNEQFF
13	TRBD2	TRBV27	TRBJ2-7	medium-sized	TGTGCCACCAAAGCGGGAGATCGCTACGAGCAGTACTTC	CATKAGDRYEQYF
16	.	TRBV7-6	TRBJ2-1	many	TGTGCCAGCAGCTTAGCGAGGAGGGAGTTCAATAATGAGCAGTTCTTC	CASSLARREFNNEQFF